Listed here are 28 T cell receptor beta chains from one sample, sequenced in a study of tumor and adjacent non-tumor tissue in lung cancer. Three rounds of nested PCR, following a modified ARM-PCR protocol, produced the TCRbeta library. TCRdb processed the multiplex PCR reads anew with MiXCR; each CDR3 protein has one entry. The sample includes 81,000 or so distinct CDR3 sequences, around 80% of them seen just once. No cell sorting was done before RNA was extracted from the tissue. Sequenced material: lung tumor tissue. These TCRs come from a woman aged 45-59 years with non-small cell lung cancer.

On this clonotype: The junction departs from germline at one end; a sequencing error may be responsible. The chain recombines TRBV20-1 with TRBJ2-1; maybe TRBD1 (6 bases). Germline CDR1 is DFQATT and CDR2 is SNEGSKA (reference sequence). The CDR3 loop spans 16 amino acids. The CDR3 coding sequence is TGCGGTGCTAGAAAAAGGACAGCGGCGTATTACAATGAGCAGTTCTTC. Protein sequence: CGARKRTAAYYNEQFF.

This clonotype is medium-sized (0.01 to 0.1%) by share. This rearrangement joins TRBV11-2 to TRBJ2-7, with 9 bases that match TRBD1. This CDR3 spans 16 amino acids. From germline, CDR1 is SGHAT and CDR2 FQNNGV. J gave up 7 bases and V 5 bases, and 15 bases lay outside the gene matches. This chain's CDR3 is CASSPRPGTGMGEQYF. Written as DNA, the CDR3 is TGTGCCAGCAGCCCCCGTCCCGGGACAGGGATGGGGGAGCAGTACTTC.

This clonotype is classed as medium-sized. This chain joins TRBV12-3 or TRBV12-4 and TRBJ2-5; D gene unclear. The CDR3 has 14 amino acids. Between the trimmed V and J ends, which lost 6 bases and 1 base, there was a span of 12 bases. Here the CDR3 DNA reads TGTGCCAGCAGCCACCCCGGAACCCAAGAGACCCAGTACTTC. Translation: CASSHPGTQETQYF.

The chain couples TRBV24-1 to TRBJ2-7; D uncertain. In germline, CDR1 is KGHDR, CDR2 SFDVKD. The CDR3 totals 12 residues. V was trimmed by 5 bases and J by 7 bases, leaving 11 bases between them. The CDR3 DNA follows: TGTGCCACCAGTGCGGCAACGGAAGAGCAGTACTTC. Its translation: CATSAATEEQYF.

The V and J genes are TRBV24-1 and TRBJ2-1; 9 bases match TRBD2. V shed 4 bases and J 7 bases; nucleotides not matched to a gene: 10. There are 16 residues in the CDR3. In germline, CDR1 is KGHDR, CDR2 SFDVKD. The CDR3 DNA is TGTGCCACCAGTGAATTGGGACTAGCAGGAGGTAATGAGCAGTTCTTC. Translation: CATSELGLAGGNEQFF.

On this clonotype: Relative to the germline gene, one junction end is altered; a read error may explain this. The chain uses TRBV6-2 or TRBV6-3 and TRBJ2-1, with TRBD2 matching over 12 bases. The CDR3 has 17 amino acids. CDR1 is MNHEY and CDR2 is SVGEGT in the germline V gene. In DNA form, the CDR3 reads TGCGCCAGCAGTTACTCCGGACTAGCGGGACTCTACAATGAGCAGTTCTTC. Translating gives CASSYSGLAGLYNEQFF.

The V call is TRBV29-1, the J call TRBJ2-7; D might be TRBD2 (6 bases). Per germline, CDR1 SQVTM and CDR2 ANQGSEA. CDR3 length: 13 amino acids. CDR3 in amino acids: CSMRRDTSYEQYF. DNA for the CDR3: TGCAGTATGCGGCGGGATACCTCCTACGAGCAGTACTTC.

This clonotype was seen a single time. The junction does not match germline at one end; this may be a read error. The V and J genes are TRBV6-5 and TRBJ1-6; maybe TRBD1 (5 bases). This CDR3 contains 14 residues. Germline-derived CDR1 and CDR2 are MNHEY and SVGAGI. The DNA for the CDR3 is TGTGCCACCCGGTGGGGGACCGTCAATTCACCCCGCCACTTT. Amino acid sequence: CATRWGTVNSPRHF.

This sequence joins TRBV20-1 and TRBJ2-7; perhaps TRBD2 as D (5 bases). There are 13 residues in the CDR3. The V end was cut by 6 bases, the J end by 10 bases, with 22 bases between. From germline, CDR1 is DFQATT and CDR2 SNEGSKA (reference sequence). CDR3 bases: TGCAGTGCAAACCGAGCGGACGTCTACAACCAGTACTTC. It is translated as CSANRADVYNQYF.

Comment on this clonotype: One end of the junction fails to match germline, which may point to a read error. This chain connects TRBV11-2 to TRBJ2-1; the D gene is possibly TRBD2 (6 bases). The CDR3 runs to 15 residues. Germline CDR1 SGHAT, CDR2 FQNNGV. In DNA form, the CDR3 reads TGTGCCAGCAGCGCGGGGCCTAGATCCTACAATGAGGAGTTTTTC. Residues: CASSAGPRSYNEEFF.

CDR3 nucleotide sequence: TGTGCCAGCAGTTGGGGACAGGGCCGCCAGCCCCAGCATTTT. Protein: CASSWGQGRQPQHF. The chain joins TRBV7-9 to TRBJ1-5; 9 nucleotides align to TRBD1. Losses at the gene ends were 6 bases for V and 7 bases for J; bases not matched to a gene: 7. Per the germline V gene, CDR1 is SEHNR and CDR2 is FQNEAQ (reference sequence). The CDR3 covers 14 residues.

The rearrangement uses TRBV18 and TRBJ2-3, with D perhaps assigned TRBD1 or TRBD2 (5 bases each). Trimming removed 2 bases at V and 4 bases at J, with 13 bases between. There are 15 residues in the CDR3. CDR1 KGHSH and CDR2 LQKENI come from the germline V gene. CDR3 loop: CASSPTAGSPDTQYF. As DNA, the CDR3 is TGTGCCAGCTCACCAACGGCAGGGAGTCCAGATACGCAGTATTTT. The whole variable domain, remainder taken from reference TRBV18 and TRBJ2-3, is NAGVMQNPRHLVRRRGQEARLRCSPMKGHSHVYWYRQLPEEGLKFMVYLQKENIIDESGMPKERFSAEFPKEGPSILRIQQVVRGDSAAYFCASSPTAGSPDTQYFGPGTRLTVL.

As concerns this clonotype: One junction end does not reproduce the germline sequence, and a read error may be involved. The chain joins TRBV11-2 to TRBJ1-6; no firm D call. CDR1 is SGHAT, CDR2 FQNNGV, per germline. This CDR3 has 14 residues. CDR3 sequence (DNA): TGTGCCAGCGGCTTACGACGGGATTATTCACCCCCCAACTTT. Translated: CASGLRRDYSPPNF. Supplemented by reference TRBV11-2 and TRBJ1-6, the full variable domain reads EAGVAQSPRYKIIEKRQSVAFWCNPISGHATLYWYQQILGQGPKLLIQFQNNGVVDDSQLPKDRFSAERLKGVDSTLKIQPAKLEDSAVYLCASGLRRDYSPPNFGNGTRLTVT.

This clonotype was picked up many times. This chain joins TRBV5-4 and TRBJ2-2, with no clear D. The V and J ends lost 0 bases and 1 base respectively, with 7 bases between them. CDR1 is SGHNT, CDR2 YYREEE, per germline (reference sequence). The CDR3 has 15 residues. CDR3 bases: TGTGCCAGCAGCTTGGCTGGGGTGAACACCGGGGAGCTGTTTTTT. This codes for CASSLAGVNTGELFF.

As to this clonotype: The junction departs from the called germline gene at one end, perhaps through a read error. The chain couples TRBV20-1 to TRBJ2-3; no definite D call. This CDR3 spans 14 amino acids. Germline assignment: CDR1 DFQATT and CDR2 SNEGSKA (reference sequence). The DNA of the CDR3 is TGCAATGCTAGAGATTCTACAGAAACAGATACGCAGTATTTT. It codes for CNARDSTETDTQYF.

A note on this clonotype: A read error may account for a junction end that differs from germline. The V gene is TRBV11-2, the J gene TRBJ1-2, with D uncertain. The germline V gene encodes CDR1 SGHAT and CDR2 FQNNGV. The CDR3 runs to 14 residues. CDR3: CASSITRTYYGYTF. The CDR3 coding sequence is TGTGCTAGCAGCATAACACGTACTTACTATGGCTACACCTTC. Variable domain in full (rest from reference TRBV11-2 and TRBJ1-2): EAGVAQSPRYKIIEKRQSVAFWCNPISGHATLYWYQQILGQGPKLLIQFQNNGVVDDSQLPKDRFSAERLKGVDSTLKIQPAKLEDSAVYLCASSITRTYYGYTFGSGTRLTVV.

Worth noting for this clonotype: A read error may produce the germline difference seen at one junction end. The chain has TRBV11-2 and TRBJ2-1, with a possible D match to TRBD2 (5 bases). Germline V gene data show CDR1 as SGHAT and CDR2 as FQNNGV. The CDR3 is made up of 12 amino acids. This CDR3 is CASNSTRVEQSF. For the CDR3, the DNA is TGTGCCAGCAACTCCACTAGGGTTGAGCAGTCTTTC.

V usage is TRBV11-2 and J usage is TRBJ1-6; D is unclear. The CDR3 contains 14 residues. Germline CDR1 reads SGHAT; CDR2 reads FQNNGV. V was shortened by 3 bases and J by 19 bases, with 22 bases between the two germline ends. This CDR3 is CASSFRRNYSPIHF. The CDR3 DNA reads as TGTGCCAGCAGCTTCCGACGGAATTATTCGCCCATTCACTTT. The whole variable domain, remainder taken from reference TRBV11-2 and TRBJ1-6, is EAGVAQSPRYKIIEKRQSVAFWCNPISGHATLYWYQQILGQGPKLLIQFQNNGVVDDSQLPKDRFSAERLKGVDSTLKIQPAKLEDSAVYLCASSFRRNYSPIHFGNGTRLTVT.

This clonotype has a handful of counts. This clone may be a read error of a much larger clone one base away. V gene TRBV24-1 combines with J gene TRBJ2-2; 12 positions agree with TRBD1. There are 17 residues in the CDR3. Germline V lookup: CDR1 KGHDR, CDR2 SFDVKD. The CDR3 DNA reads TGTGCCACCAGTGACTCCCGGGACAGGGGGCGCGGCGGGGAGCCGTTTTTT. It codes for CATSDSRDRGRGGEPFF.

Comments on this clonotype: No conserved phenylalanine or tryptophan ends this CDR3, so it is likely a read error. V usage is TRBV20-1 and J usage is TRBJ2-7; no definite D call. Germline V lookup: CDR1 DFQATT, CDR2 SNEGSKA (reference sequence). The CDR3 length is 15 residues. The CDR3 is CNARSIELPHYEQYS. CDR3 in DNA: TGCAATGCTAGATCAATCGAGCTACCCCACTACGAGCAGTACTCC.

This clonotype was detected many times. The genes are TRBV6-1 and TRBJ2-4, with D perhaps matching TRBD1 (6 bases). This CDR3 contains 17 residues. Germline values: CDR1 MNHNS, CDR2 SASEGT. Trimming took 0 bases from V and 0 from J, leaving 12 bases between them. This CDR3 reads CASSEAYQGLAKNIQYF. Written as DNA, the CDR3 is TGTGCCAGCAGTGAAGCGTATCAGGGGTTAGCCAAAAACATTCAGTACTTC.

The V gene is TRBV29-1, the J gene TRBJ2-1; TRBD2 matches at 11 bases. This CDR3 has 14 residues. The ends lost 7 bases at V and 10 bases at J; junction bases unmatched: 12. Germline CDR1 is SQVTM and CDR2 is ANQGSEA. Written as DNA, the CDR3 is TGCAGCGCCAAGACTAGCGGGACCTGGGGGGAGCAGTTCTTC. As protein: CSAKTSGTWGEQFF.

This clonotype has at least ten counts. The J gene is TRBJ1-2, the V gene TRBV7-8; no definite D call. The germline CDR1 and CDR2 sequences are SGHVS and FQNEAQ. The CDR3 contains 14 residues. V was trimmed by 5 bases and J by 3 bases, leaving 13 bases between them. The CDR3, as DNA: TGTGCCAGCAGCCCTGGGAACCGAGACTATGGCTACACCTTC. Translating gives CASSPGNRDYGYTF.

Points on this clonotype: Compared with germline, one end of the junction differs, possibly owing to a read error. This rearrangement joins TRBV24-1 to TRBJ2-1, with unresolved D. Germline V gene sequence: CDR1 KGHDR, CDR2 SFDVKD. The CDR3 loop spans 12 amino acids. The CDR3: CATTGEYDEQLF. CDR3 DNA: TGTGCCACCACTGGAGAATACGATGAGCAGTTATTC.

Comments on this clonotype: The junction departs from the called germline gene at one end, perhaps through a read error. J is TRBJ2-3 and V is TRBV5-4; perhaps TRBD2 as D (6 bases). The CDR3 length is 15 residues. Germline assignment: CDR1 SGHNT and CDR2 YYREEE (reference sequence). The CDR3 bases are TGTGGCAGCAGCACAACTAGCTATCCCGCAGATACGCAGTATTTT. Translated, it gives CGSSTTSYPADTQYF.

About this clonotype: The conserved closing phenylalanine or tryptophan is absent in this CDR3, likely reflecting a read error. The CDR3 is CVSRTGTGGAYEQYY. The CDR3 region has the DNA TGCGTCAGCAGGACCGGGACAGGGGGCGCCTACGAGCAGTACTAC. This sequence joins TRBV10-2 and TRBJ2-7; TRBD1 agrees at 12 bases. The CDR3 has 15 amino acids. Germline V gene lookup returns CDR1 WSHSY and CDR2 SAAADI.

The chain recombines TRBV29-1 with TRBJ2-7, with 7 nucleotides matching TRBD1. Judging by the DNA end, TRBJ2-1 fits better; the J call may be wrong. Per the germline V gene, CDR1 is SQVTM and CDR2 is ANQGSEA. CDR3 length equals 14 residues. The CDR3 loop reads CSVQGRGDYYVQFF. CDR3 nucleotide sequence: TGCAGCGTACAGGGGAGAGGAGATTACTACGTGCAGTTCTTC.

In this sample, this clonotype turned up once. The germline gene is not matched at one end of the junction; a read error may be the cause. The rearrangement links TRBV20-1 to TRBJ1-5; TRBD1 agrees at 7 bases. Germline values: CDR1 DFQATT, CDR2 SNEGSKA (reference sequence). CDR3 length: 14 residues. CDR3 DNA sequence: TGCAGTCCCAGGGACGGGACAGTCAATCGGCCCCAGCATTTT. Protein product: CSPRDGTVNRPQHF.